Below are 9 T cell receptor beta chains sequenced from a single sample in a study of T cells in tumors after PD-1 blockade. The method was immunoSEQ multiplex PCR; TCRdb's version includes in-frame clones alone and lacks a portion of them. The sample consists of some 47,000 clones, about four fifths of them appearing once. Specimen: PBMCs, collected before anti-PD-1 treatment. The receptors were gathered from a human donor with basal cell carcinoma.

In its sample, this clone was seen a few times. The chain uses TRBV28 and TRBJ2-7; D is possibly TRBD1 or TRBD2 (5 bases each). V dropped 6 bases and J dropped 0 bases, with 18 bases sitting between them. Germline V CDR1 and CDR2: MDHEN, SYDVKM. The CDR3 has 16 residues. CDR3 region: CASSLAGLRSSYEQYF. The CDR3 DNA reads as TGTGCCAGCAGCCTAGCAGGGCTTCGTAGCTCCTACGAGCAGTACTTC.

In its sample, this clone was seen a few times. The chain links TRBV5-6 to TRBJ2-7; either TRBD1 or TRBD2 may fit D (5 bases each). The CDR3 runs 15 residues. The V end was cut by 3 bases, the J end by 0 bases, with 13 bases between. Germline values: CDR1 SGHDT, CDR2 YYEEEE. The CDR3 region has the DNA TGTGCCAGCAGCTCCGACTGGGACGTCTCCTACGAGCAGTACTTC. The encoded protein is CASSSDWDVSYEQYF.

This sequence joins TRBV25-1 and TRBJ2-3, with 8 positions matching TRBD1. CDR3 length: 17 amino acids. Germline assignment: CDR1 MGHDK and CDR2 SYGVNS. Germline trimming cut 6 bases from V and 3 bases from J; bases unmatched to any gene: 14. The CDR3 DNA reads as TGTGCCAGCAGACAACGGACAGGGTCTTTGATAACAGATACGCAGTATTTT. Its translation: CASRQRTGSLITDTQYF.

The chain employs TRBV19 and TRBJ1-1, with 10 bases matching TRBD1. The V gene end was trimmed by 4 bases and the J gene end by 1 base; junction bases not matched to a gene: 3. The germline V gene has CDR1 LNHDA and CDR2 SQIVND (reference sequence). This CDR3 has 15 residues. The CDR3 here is CASSTRDRGNTEAFF. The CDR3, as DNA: TGTGCCAGTAGTACCCGGGACAGGGGGAACACTGAAGCTTTCTTT. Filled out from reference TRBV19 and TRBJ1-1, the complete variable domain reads DGGITQSPKYLFRKEGQNVTLSCEQNLNHDAMYWYRQDPGQGLRLIYYSQIVNDFQKGDIAEGYSVSREKKESFPLTVTSAQKNPTAFYLCASSTRDRGNTEAFFGQGTRLTVV.

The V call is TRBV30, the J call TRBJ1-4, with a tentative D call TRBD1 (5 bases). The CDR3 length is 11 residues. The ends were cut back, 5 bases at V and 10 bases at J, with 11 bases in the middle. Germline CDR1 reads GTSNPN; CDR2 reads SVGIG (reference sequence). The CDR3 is CAWGAGGKLFF. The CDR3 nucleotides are TGTGCCTGGGGGGCTGGGGGAAAACTGTTTTTT.

The CDR3 bases are TGTGCCAGCAGCCCCGGGACTCTTCCCCAGCGGGGTACGCAGTATTTT. Encoded protein: CASSPGTLPQRGTQYF. The chain recombines TRBV5-4 with TRBJ2-3; 7 positions agree with TRBD2. The germline V gene encodes CDR1 SGHNT and CDR2 YYREEE (reference sequence). The CDR3 loop spans 16 amino acids. Trimming cost V 4 bases and J 8 bases; bases outside gene matches: 16.

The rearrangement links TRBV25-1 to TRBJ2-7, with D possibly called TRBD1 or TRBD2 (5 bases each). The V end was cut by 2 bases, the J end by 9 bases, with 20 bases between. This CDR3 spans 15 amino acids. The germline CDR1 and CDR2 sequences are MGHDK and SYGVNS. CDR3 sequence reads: CASSEGGYLLRGQYF. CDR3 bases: TGTGCCAGCAGTGAAGGGGGATATCTCCTACGAGGGCAGTACTTC.

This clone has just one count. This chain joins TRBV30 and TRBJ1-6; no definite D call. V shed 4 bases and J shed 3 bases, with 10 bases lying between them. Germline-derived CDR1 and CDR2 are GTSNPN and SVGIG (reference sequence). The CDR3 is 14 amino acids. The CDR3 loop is CAWTHGHYNSPLHF. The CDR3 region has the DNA TGTGCCTGGACCCACGGGCACTATAATTCACCCCTCCACTTT.

CDR3 residues: CASSEAGGHGEQFF. CDR3 nucleotides: TGTGCCAGCAGTGAAGCGGGCGGACACGGTGAGCAGTTCTTC. The chain employs TRBV6-1 and TRBJ2-1; tentatively, D is TRBD1 (5 bases). The CDR3 is 14 amino acids. The germline gives CDR1 MNHNS, CDR2 SASEGT. V lost 0 bases and J lost 9, with 12 bases in between.